The 25 T cell receptor beta chains below come from one sample, sequenced in a study of CD8+CD57+ T cells in acquired aplastic anemia. Patients who underwent sequencing had shown CD8+CD57+ cell expansion by flow cytometry. The study profiled TCR beta VDJ and CDR3 using genomic DNA as template. MiXCR, applied by TCRdb to the reads, yields one record per CDR3 protein. The repertoire includes around 200,000 distinct CDR3 sequences, just under 50% of them detected once, and 8.5% to 10% sits in the top ten. Sequenced material: sorted CD4+, CD8+, or CD8+CD57+ T cells (not recorded which) from PBMCs. Receptor source: a human donor with aplastic anemia.

The J gene is TRBJ2-1, the V gene TRBV7-2; TRBD2 might be the D (7 bases). V lost 2 bases, J lost 8 bases, and 10 bases lay in between. This CDR3 spans 13 amino acids. CDR1 is SGHTA and CDR2 is FQGNSA in the germline V gene. The CDR3 region has the DNA TGTGCCAGCAGCTTACGGGGGGCTTATGAGCAGTTCTTC. Translated: CASSLRGAYEQFF. Supplemented by reference TRBV7-2 and TRBJ2-1, the full variable domain reads GAGVSQSPSNKVTEKGKDVELRCDPISGHTALYWYRQSLGQGLEFLIYFQGNSAPDKSGLPSDRFSAERTGGSVSTLTIQRTQQEDSAVYLCASSLRGAYEQFFGPGTRLTVL.

The sample holds many counts of this clonotype. The chain couples TRBV10-1 to TRBJ2-7; D possibly corresponds to TRBD2 (6 bases). CDR1 and CDR2 from the germline V gene are WNHNN and SYGVQD (reference sequence). The CDR3 spans 15 residues. Deletions cut 4 bases from V and 3 bases from J, with 16 bases between. The CDR3 loop reads CASSGGSGPYYEQYF. The CDR3 coding sequence is TGCGCCAGCAGTGGGGGCAGCGGGCCGTACTACGAGCAGTACTTC.

This rearrangement joins TRBV10-2 to TRBJ1-6; D is ambiguous. This CDR3 is built from 15 residues. Germline V CDR1 and CDR2: WSHSY, SAAADI. Trimming cost V 0 bases and J 6 bases, with 9 bases left between them. DNA for the CDR3: TGCGCCAGCAGTGAGTCTCCGAGACTTAATTCACCCCTCCACTTT. Its protein is CASSESPRLNSPLHF.

The V and J genes are TRBV4-3 and TRBJ2-7; TRBD1 agrees at 11 bases. V lost 0 bases and J lost 4; bases outside the gene matches: 5. CDR3 length: 16 amino acids. Germline V CDR1 and CDR2: LGHNA, YSLEER. CDR3 region: CASSQEPGQGEYEQYF. The CDR3 DNA sequence: TGCGCCAGCAGCCAAGAGCCGGGACAGGGGGAATACGAGCAGTACTTC.

The rearrangement joins TRBV24-1 to TRBJ1-1, with 7 bases lining up with TRBD1. The junction had 10 bases not matched to a gene; V was cut back by 7 bases and J by 6 bases. CDR1 and CDR2 from the germline V gene are KGHDR and SFDVKD. The CDR3 contains 14 residues. CDR3 nucleotides: TGTGCCACCAGACGGGACAGTTTCTCCCCTGAAGCTTTCTTT. It specifies CATRRDSFSPEAFF.

Many counts were recorded for this clonotype. This chain joins TRBV12-3 or TRBV12-4 and TRBJ1-5, with TRBD1 matching 9 bases. J lost 0 bases, V lost 6 bases, and 3 bases had no gene match. The CDR3 length is 15 residues. CDR3 region: CASRLTGGSNQPQHF. The DNA for the CDR3 is TGTGCCAGCAGACTGACAGGGGGTAGCAATCAGCCCCAGCATTTT.

This clonotype was counted once. The chain employs TRBV7-2 and TRBJ1-1; D not resolved. The CDR3 is made up of 13 amino acids. Germline V lookup: CDR1 SGHTA, CDR2 FQGNSA. The V gene lost 2 bases and the J gene lost 3 bases, with 7 bases spanning the gap. For the CDR3, the DNA is TGTGCCAGCAGCTTACCAGAACACACTGAAGCTTTCTTT. Translating gives CASSLPEHTEAFF.

This clonotype was picked up many times. V usage is TRBV10-1 and J usage is TRBJ2-4; TRBD2 might be the D (5 bases). V lost 0 bases and J 8 bases, leaving 8 bases between the germline ends. Germline values: CDR1 WNHNN, CDR2 SYGVQD (reference sequence). The CDR3 totals 13 residues. CDR3 region: CASSESTRDIQYF. CDR3 nucleotides: TGCGCCAGCAGTGAGTCGACGCGGGACATTCAGTACTTC.

Note on this clonotype: One base away lies a much larger clone, so this may be a sequencing read error. The rearrangement uses TRBV6-1 and TRBJ1-3; D is possibly TRBD1 (6 bases). The CDR3 has 13 amino acids. Germline V gene data show CDR1 as MNHNS and CDR2 as SASEGT. In DNA, the CDR3 is TGTGCCAGCAGATCTACAGGGTGGAACACCACATATTTT. Translation gives CASRSTGWNTTYF.

The chain recombines TRBV5-4 with TRBJ2-3; 12 bases match TRBD2. Trimming cost V 3 bases and J 0 bases; bases outside gene matches: 11. CDR3 length: 19 amino acids. Germline V gene lookup returns CDR1 SGHNT and CDR2 YYREEE (reference sequence). The CDR3 DNA reads as TGTGCCAGCAGCTGGGGACTAGCGGGCCGGGGAGGTAGCACAGATACGCAGTATTTT. It yields the protein CASSWGLAGRGGSTDTQYF.

This clonotype was seen more than once but under ten times. The chain has TRBV14 and TRBJ2-5; D is uncertain. The CDR3 contains 14 residues. Germline CDR1 SGHDN, CDR2 FVKESK. V was clipped by 1 base and J by 5 bases, with 11 bases between them. CDR3 DNA sequence: TGTGCCAGCAGCCAAGGGTCGCAAAGGGAGACCCAGTACTTC. As protein: CASSQGSQRETQYF.

This clonotype was seen ten or more times. J is TRBJ1-1 and V is TRBV7-3; D gene unclear. CDR3 length: 13 residues. Trimming shortened V by 5 bases and J by 4 bases, and 11 bases separated the two germline ends. Germline CDR1 SGHTA, CDR2 FQGTGA. CDR3 loop: CASSAAAGTEAFF. The CDR3 nucleotides read TGTGCCAGCAGCGCCGCGGCGGGCACTGAAGCTTTCTTT.

J is TRBJ2-7 and V is TRBV24-1; 7 bases align to TRBD1. CDR1 is KGHDR and CDR2 is SFDVKD in the germline V gene. Trimming took 2 bases from V and 1 from J; bases not matched to a gene: 4. CDR3 size: 15 residues. CDR3 residues: CATSDSRQGSYEQYF. DNA of the CDR3: TGTGCCACCAGTGATTCCCGACAGGGTTCCTACGAGCAGTACTTC.

This clonotype has just a few counts. V gene TRBV27 combines with J gene TRBJ2-2; 8 bases are shared with TRBD1. The CDR3 consists of 17 residues. The junction had 6 bases not matched to a gene; V was cut back by 3 bases and J by 0 bases. CDR1 is MNHEY and CDR2 is SMNVEV in the germline V gene (reference sequence). The CDR3 spells CASSLRRTGTNTGELFF. In DNA, the CDR3 is TGTGCCAGCAGTTTGCGGCGGACAGGGACGAACACCGGGGAGCTGTTTTTT.

The V and J genes are TRBV12-3 or TRBV12-4 and TRBJ1-1, with 7 bases matching TRBD1. This CDR3 contains 14 residues. Trimming at V came to 4 bases and at J to 3 bases, leaving 5 bases not matched to a gene. The CDR3: CASSSWDRDTEAFF. The CDR3 nucleotides are TGTGCCAGCAGTTCCTGGGACAGAGACACTGAAGCTTTCTTT.

Only one count was recorded for this clonotype. CDR3: CASSVTSGISYNEQFF. In nucleotides, the CDR3 is TGTGCCAGTAGTGTAACTAGCGGGATCTCCTACAATGAGCAGTTCTTC. V gene TRBV19 combines with J gene TRBJ2-1; 10 nucleotides align to TRBD2. Germline V gene data show CDR1 as LNHDA and CDR2 as SQIVND (reference sequence). The CDR3 runs 16 residues. The trim removed 5 bases at V and 0 bases at J, leaving 4 bases unmatched.

This chain links TRBV5-8 with TRBJ1-2; D call uncertain. In germline, CDR1 is SGHTS, CDR2 YDEGEE. The CDR3 runs to 12 residues. The V end was cut by 0 bases, the J end by 8 bases, with 8 bases between. The CDR3 is CASSLERGGYTF. CDR3 sequence (DNA): TGTGCCAGCAGCTTGGAGCGAGGGGGCTACACCTTC. The variable domain in full, with the rest retrieved from reference TRBV5-8 and TRBJ1-2, is EAGVTQSPTHLIKTRGQQATLRCSPISGHTSVYWYQQALGLGLQFLLWYDEGEERNRGNFPPRFSGRQFPNYSSELNVNALELEDSALYLCASSLERGGYTFGSGTRLTVV.

V and J are TRBV6-1 and TRBJ1-5, with 9 bases that match TRBD1. The CDR3 is made up of 16 amino acids. V lost 6 bases and J lost 3; bases outside the gene matches: 9. Germline CDR1 is MNHNS and CDR2 is SASEGT. Here the CDR3 reads CASRHLNRGLNQPQHF. Here the CDR3 DNA reads TGTGCCAGCAGACACCTGAACAGGGGGCTCAATCAGCCCCAGCATTTT.

The chain couples TRBV7-2 to TRBJ1-5; D is unresolved. The CDR3 consists of 14 residues. Germline CDR1 and CDR2: SGHTA and FQGNSA. The germline V and J ends were trimmed by 4 bases and 3 bases, with 10 bases remaining between them. DNA of the CDR3: TGTGCCAGCAGCTCTGGGTCCTTCAATCAGCCCCAGCATTTT. This gives the protein CASSSGSFNQPQHF. Using reference TRBV7-2 and TRBJ1-5 for the parts outside the CDR3, the full variable domain is GAGVSQSPSNKVTEKGKDVELRCDPISGHTALYWYRQSLGQGLEFLIYFQGNSAPDKSGLPSDRFSAERTGGSVSTLTIQRTQQEDSAVYLCASSSGSFNQPQHFGDGTRLSIL.

The V gene is TRBV7-2, the J gene TRBJ2-2; D is ambiguous. The CDR3 runs 13 residues. V was trimmed by 2 bases and J by 7 bases, leaving 8 bases between them. The germline V gene has CDR1 SGHTA and CDR2 FQGNSA. The CDR3 DNA is TGTGCCAGCAGCTTAAATACCGGCGGGGAGCTGTTTTTT. It codes for CASSLNTGGELFF.

This clonotype was recorded many times. CDR3 in amino acids: CATNSGGEAQHF. CDR3 nucleotides: TGTGCCACCAATTCGGGAGGAGAGGCCCAGCATTTT. This sequence joins TRBV24-1 and TRBJ1-5; no firm D call. CDR3 length: 12 residues. Looked up from germline, CDR1 is KGHDR and CDR2 is SFDVKD. V dropped 8 bases and J dropped 11 bases, with 15 bases sitting between them.

The rearrangement links TRBV10-2 to TRBJ1-2; 8 nucleotides agree with TRBD1. Per germline, CDR1 WSHSY and CDR2 SAAADI. CDR3 length: 14 residues. J lost 1 base, V lost 6 bases, and 4 bases had no gene match. The CDR3 nucleotides are TGCGCCAGCAGGGCGACAGGGGATAACTATGGCTACACCTTC. Translated: CASRATGDNYGYTF.

The V call is TRBV5-1, the J call TRBJ1-1, with a weak D call TRBD1 (5 bases). CDR3 length: 12 residues. V was pared by 3 bases and J by 2 bases, with 5 bases between. Germline V CDR1 and CDR2: SGHRS, YFSETQ. The CDR3 nucleotides read TGCGCCAGCAGCTGGGACAACACTGAAGCTTTCTTT. Translated, it gives CASSWDNTEAFF.

In regard to this clonotype: With a much larger clone just one base away, this may be a read error. The CDR3 does not end in the conserved phenylalanine or tryptophan, so this is likely a read error. The genes are TRBV6-5 and TRBJ1-3; no clear D. With 0 bases removed from V and 0 bases from J, the gap between germline ends came to 12 bases. CDR3 length equals 17 residues. Per germline, CDR1 MNHEY and CDR2 SVGAGI. The CDR3 loop reads CASSYSGRPSSGNTIYS. In DNA, the CDR3 is TGTGCCAGCAGTTACTCAGGCAGGCCGAGCTCTGGAAACACCATATATTCT.

The chain couples TRBV7-2 to TRBJ2-3; D is ambiguous. V gave up 5 bases and J gave up 4 bases, with 7 bases separating them. CDR3 size: 12 residues. Looked up from germline, CDR1 is SGHTA and CDR2 is FQGNSA. The CDR3 reads CASSTVADTQYF. CDR3 coding DNA: TGTGCCAGCAGCACAGTGGCAGATACGCAGTATTTT.